The rows below give T cell receptor beta chains drawn from one sample of a study of cytomegalovirus exposure and HLA in healthy donors. Data came from immunoSEQ multiplex PCR; TCRdb stores just in-frame clones and leaves some out. The sample consists of roughly 140,000 clones, over 8% of them appearing once. The specimen was PBMCs. The source is a male donor in good health and CMV-seronegative. Both conserved end residues are trimmed from each CDR3. Fields, in order: V gene, CDR3 protein.

v_gene: TRBV6-4; CDR3aa: ASSWLRGDNEQF
v_gene: TRBV9; CDR3aa: ASSVEGVVNTEAF
v_gene: TRBV5-1; CDR3aa: ASSPDRGRTDTQY
v_gene: TRBV9; CDR3aa: ASSSPRGGKPSEKLF
v_gene: TRBV5-1; CDR3aa: ASSVDSESGNTIY
v_gene: TRBV27; CDR3aa: ASSNRDRGSPQH
v_gene: TRBV18; CDR3aa: ASSPQGLAERGGHNEQF
v_gene: TRBV7-2; CDR3aa: ASSSYGSSYEQY
v_gene: TRBV5-4; CDR3aa: ASSLSRTGNTEAF
v_gene: TRBV7-9; CDR3aa: ASSFTMRGQGYGYT
v_gene: TRBV5-1; CDR3aa: ASSWDSETQY
v_gene: TRBV27; CDR3aa: ASSFDRRVDTGELF
v_gene: TRBV4-3; CDR3aa: ASSELNTGELF
v_gene: TRBV30; CDR3aa: AWSGTSGRAHEQY
v_gene: TRBV27; CDR3aa: ASSSTGSGETQY
v_gene: TRBV27; CDR3aa: ASRPYGATDRGVGYT